The rows below give T cell receptor beta chains drawn from one sample of a study of T cell repertoires in cytomegalovirus infection. TCRdb redid the calling of the reads with MiXCR, one entry per CDR3 protein. Among approximately 73,000 distinct CDR3 sequences listed, around 40% were seen once. Which antigens these TCRs recognize remains unknown. The specimen comprised CD8+ T cells from cultured PBMCs, sampled from culture after CMV antigen stimulation. The receptors come from a human donor in good health (CMV status not recorded). Some clones in this sample may be carry-over from other donors' samples. CDR3s include the opening cysteine and the closing phenylalanine or tryptophan. D genes are given only for firm matches. Clone size is not always given. Where it is, it says once, few, many or a class for expanded clones.

clone_size: -
j_call: TRBJ2-5
v_call: TRBV7-8
d_call: -
cdr3_aa: CASSLFGVRGTQYF
cdr3_nt: TGTGCCAGCAGCTTATTTGGAGTTCGAGGGACCCAGTACTTC

clone_size: -
j_call: TRBJ2-1
v_call: TRBV28
d_call: TRBD1
cdr3_aa: CASSFPGQGTRNEQFF
cdr3_nt: TGTGCCAGCAGTTTTCCGGGACAGGGGACAAGAAATGAGCAGTTCTTC

clone_size: few
j_call: TRBJ1-2
v_call: TRBV12-3/TRBV12-4
d_call: -
cdr3_aa: CASSLGVVYTF
cdr3_nt: TGTGCCAGCAGTTTAGGGGTCGTCTACACCTTC

clone_size: few
j_call: TRBJ2-1
v_call: TRBV24-1
d_call: -
cdr3_aa: CATSDGAYNEQFF
cdr3_nt: TGTGCCACCAGTGACGGGGCTTACAATGAGCAGTTCTTC

clone_size: -
j_call: TRBJ2-3
v_call: TRBV28
d_call: -
cdr3_aa: CASSPELGGVLYTQYF
cdr3_nt: TGTGCCAGCAGTCCAGAGTTGGGCGGGGTACTATATACGCAGTATTTT

clone_size: many
j_call: TRBJ2-1
v_call: TRBV7-8
d_call: -
cdr3_aa: CASSLVQPPNNEQFF
cdr3_nt: TGTGCCAGCAGCTTAGTGCAGCCCCCAAACAATGAGCAGTTCTTC

clone_size: few
j_call: TRBJ2-5
v_call: TRBV7-2
d_call: -
cdr3_aa: CASSLGRYNRETQYF
cdr3_nt: TGTGCCAGCAGCTTAGGAAGATATAACCGGGAGACCCAGTACTTC

clone_size: few
j_call: TRBJ2-7
v_call: TRBV7-6
d_call: TRBD1
cdr3_aa: CASSLSGDRGLYEQYF
cdr3_nt: TGTGCCAGCAGCTTGAGCGGGGACAGGGGGCTGTACGAGCAGTACTTC

clone_size: few
j_call: TRBJ2-1
v_call: TRBV7-2
d_call: TRBD2
cdr3_aa: CASSLGVLAAGEYNEQFF
cdr3_nt: TGTGCCAGCAGCTTAGGCGTCCTAGCGGCCGGCGAATACAATGAGCAGTTCTTC

clone_size: -
j_call: TRBJ2-1
v_call: TRBV7-9
d_call: -
cdr3_aa: CASSLAGIEQFF
cdr3_nt: TGTGCCAGCAGCTTAGCGGGGATTGAGCAGTTCTTC

clone_size: few
j_call: TRBJ2-1
v_call: TRBV7-6
d_call: -
cdr3_aa: CASSDARSSYNEQFF
cdr3_nt: TGTGCCAGCAGCGATGCTAGGAGCTCCTACAATGAGCAGTTCTTC

clone_size: medium-sized
j_call: TRBJ1-6
v_call: TRBV7-8
d_call: -
cdr3_aa: CASSLESGVNSPLHF
cdr3_nt: TGTGCCAGCAGCTTAGAGTCTGGAGTCAATTCACCCCTCCACTTT

clone_size: -
j_call: TRBJ2-3
v_call: TRBV7-2
d_call: -
cdr3_aa: CASSSTDTQYF
cdr3_nt: TGTGCCAGCAGTTCCACAGATACGCAGTATTTT

clone_size: -
j_call: TRBJ2-7
v_call: TRBV7-2
d_call: TRBD1
cdr3_aa: CASSMGQGLSYEQYF
cdr3_nt: TGTGCCAGCAGCATGGGACAGGGACTTTCCTACGAGCAGTACTTC

clone_size: once
j_call: TRBJ2-7
v_call: TRBV12-3/TRBV12-4
d_call: -
cdr3_aa: CASRRTGSSYEQYF
cdr3_nt: TGTGCCAGCAGACGCACAGGGAGCTCCTACGAGCAGTACTTC

clone_size: -
j_call: TRBJ2-1
v_call: TRBV19
d_call: TRBD2
cdr3_aa: CASSIWAGGSYNEQFF
cdr3_nt: TGTGCCAGTAGTATCTGGGCGGGGGGCTCCTACAATGAGCAGTTCTTC

clone_size: -
j_call: TRBJ2-1
v_call: TRBV6-2/TRBV6-3
d_call: -
cdr3_aa: CASSYSTNEQFF
cdr3_nt: TGTGCCAGCAGTTACTCAACGAATGAGCAGTTCTTC

clone_size: -
j_call: TRBJ2-7
v_call: TRBV7-7
d_call: TRBD1
cdr3_aa: CASSLGDRASYEQYF
cdr3_nt: TGTGCTAGCAGCTTAGGGGACAGGGCCTCCTACGAGCAGTACTTC

clone_size: few
j_call: TRBJ2-1
v_call: TRBV7-9
d_call: -
cdr3_aa: CASSLVQGSYNEQFF
cdr3_nt: TGTGCCAGCAGCTTAGTTCAGGGCTCCTACAATGAGCAGTTCTTC

clone_size: -
j_call: TRBJ1-1
v_call: TRBV5-1
d_call: -
cdr3_aa: CASSFNGVSTEAFF
cdr3_nt: TGCGCCAGCAGCTTTAACGGGGTATCGACTGAAGCTTTCTTT